A single T cell receptor (beta chain) is shown here with its context. Germline-derived CDR1 and CDR2 are LGHNA and YNFKEQ. V dropped 3 bases and J dropped 4 bases, with 9 bases sitting between them. The CDR3 covers 13 residues. In the study's own analysis: Amplifying reference gene primers gave estimates of nucleated cell counts. The assay was immunoSEQ multiplex PCR, and TCRdb's table has in-frame clones only and misses some. D and trimming come from the DNA, and the V and J calls and clone size come from that table. The top ten clones hold roughly 13% of a sample with about 110,000 clones, 84% of them seen once. This entry is derived from a study of blood T cell repertoires in COVID-19. Study-wide background: T cells, B-cell-depleted T cells, or PBMCs provided the cDNA or gDNA that served as material.

This chain uses TRBV4-2 with TRBJ2-5, with unresolved D. The receptor's source is a woman between 55 and 75 years old with acute or convalescent COVID-19. Specimen: peripheral blood. CDR3 sequence (DNA): TGTGCCAGCAGCCAGGTTGAGATAGAGACCCAGTACTTC. It codes for CASSQVEIETQYF.